The T cell receptor (beta chain) described here comes from a study of regulatory T cells in long-lasting Graves disease. The TCR beta library used iRepertoire HTBI primers with Arm-PCR amplification of CDR3. TCRdb ran MiXCR on the multiplex PCR reads and lists one entry per CDR3 protein. The sample consists of 400,000 to 500,000 distinct CDR3 sequences, 12% to 15% of them appearing once. Time point of the sample: newly diagnosed GD, antithyroid drugs for less than 3 months. RNA from PBMCs was the source of the TCR library. Germline lookup yields CDR1 SGHNT and CDR2 YYREEE (reference sequence). This CDR3 is built from 17 residues. V shed 4 bases, J shed 6 bases, and the junction held 14 bases outside the gene matches. The data also belong to a second study, concerning T cells in Graves' hyperthyroidism and ophthalmopathy. That source adds: The model predicted ophthalmopathy a median around six months before onset.

The chain is built from TRBV5-4 and TRBJ2-1; TRBD1 matches 9 bases. The receptor's source is a woman in her fifties or sixties with Graves disease. Sequencing was performed on peripheral blood mononuclear cells (PBMCs), taken at new diagnosis, from a patient treated with antithyroid drugs. The CDR3 nucleotides read TGTGCCAGCAGCGACGACCGGACAGGGGTTTATGGCAATGAGCAGTTCTTC. Protein: CASSDDRTGVYGNEQFF.